Below, 4 T cell receptor beta chains from the same sample are listed, as sequenced in a study of T cell repertoires in cytomegalovirus infection. TCRdb called the reads again in MiXCR, with one record for every CDR3 protein. The table records around 270,000 distinct CDR3 sequences, over 8% of them present only once. Sequenced: PBMCs. These receptors were obtained from a human donor in good health (CMV status not recorded). Some clones in this sample may be carry-over from other donors' samples.

This clonotype was observed at least ten times. The rearrangement joins TRBV18 to TRBJ2-1, with D possibly being TRBD1 (6 bases). Per germline, CDR1 KGHSH and CDR2 LQKENI. The CDR3 is 14 amino acids. Deletions cut 6 bases from V and 3 bases from J, with 12 bases between. DNA for the CDR3: TGTGCCAGCTCGATACAGGGTCTCTACAATGAGCAGTTCTTC. Translation gives CASSIQGLYNEQFF.

This clonotype was counted at least ten times. The DNA for the CDR3 is TGCGCCAGCAGCCAAGAAAGGCGGCAGCCCCAGCATTTT. This gives the protein CASSQERRQPQHF. This chain uses TRBV4-3 with TRBJ1-5; no clear D. The germline CDR1 and CDR2 sequences are LGHNA and YSLEER. The V end was cut by 0 bases, the J end by 7 bases, with 7 bases between. CDR3 length: 13 residues.

At least ten counts were recorded for this clonotype. This chain joins TRBV30 and TRBJ2-1, with D possibly matching TRBD2 (6 bases). Germline values: CDR1 GTSNPN, CDR2 SVGIG (reference sequence). The length of the CDR3 is 15 residues. V was trimmed by 0 bases and J by 5 bases, leaving 14 bases between them. CDR3 in amino acids: CAWSVQRGFDNEQFF. In DNA form, the CDR3 reads TGTGCCTGGAGTGTGCAACGGGGGTTCGACAATGAGCAGTTCTTC.

This clonotype occurred a few times. The chain recombines TRBV19 with TRBJ2-3; TRBD2 matches 12 bases. J was trimmed by 4 bases and V by 5 bases; bases with no gene match: 7. The CDR3 spans 16 residues. Per the germline V gene, CDR1 is LNHDA and CDR2 is SQIVND (reference sequence). The CDR3 DNA sequence: TGTGCCAGTAGTTTCGGGCTAGCGGGGGGGCCAGATACGCAGTATTTT. Its protein is CASSFGLAGGPDTQYF.